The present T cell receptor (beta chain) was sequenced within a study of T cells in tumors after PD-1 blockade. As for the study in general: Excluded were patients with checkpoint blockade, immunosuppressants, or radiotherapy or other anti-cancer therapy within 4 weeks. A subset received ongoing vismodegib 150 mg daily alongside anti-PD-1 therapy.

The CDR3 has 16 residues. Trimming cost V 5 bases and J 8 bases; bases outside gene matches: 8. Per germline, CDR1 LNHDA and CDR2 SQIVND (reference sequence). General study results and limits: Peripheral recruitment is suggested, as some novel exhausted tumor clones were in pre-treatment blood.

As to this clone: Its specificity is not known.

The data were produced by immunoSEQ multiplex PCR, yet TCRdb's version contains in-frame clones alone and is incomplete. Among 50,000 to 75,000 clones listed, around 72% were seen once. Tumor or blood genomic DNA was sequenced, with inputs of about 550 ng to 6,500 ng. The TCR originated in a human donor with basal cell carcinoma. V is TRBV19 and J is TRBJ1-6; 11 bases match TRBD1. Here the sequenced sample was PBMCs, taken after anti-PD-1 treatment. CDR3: CASSDYGTGGDSPLHF. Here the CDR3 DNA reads TGTGCCAGTAGTGATTACGGGACAGGGGGGGATTCACCCCTCCACTTT. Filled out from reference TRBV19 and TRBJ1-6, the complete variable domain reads DGGITQSPKYLFRKEGQNVTLSCEQNLNHDAMYWYRQDPGQGLRLIYYSQIVNDFQKGDIAEGYSVSREKKESFPLTVTSAQKNPTAFYLCASSDYGTGGDSPLHFGNGTRLTVT.